This TCR beta chain was identified during a study of glioma-infiltrating T cells. With 5 bases clipped from V and 1 base from J, the junction kept 9 bases outside the gene matches. The CDR3 length is 16 residues. This clonotype was observed a few times. Amplification of TCR alpha and beta CDR3 regions from RNA used iRepertoire nested multiplex PCR. In TCRdb, the multiplex PCR reads were re-called with MiXCR into one record per CDR3 protein. The sample records approximately 120,000 distinct CDR3 sequences, roughly 25% being singletons. The rearrangement uses TRBV12-3 or TRBV12-4 and TRBJ2-7; 9 bases agree with TRBD1. Sequenced material: glioma tissue, nonneoplastic brain tissue, or PBMCs (not recorded which). The receptor was derived from a human donor with low-grade glioma or glioblastoma, undergoing nonglioma brain surgery, or in good health (not recorded which). This CDR3 reads CASSTHRDRESYEQYF. The CDR3 DNA follows: TGTGCCAGCAGTACCCACCGGGACAGGGAATCCTACGAGCAGTACTTC.